These T cell receptor beta chains were read from a single sample in a study of blood T cell repertoires in COVID-19. This table comes from immunoSEQ multiplex PCR, and its TCRdb copy is limited to in-frame clones, with some not included. The sample yields about 200,000 clones, about 86% seen once. The sample was PBMCs or T cells enriched from blood (not recorded which). These receptors were taken from a man between 35 and 55 years old who had recovered from COVID-19. Both conserved end residues are part of each CDR3. The D gene is left open where the match is weak. Not every row has a clone size; where given, it reads once, few, many or a size class.

j_gene | abundance | v_gene | d_gene | CDR3aa | CDR3nt
TRBJ1-1 | - | TRBV28 | - | CASSVDQGSEAFF | TGTGCCAGCAGTGTAGACCAGGGGTCTGAAGCTTTCTTT
TRBJ2-1 | - | TRBV9 | - | CASSVAGPSSYNEQFF | TGTGCCAGCAGCGTAGCAGGGCCTAGCTCCTACAATGAGCAGTTCTTC
TRBJ1-1 | - | TRBV2 | - | CASSLTSVITEAFF | TGTGCCAGCAGTTTGACATCCGTAATCACTGAAGCTTTCTTT
TRBJ2-1 | - | TRBV5-1 | TRBD2 | CASSPWTSGGLYNEQFF | TGCGCCAGCAGCCCATGGACTAGCGGGGGCCTTTACAATGAGCAGTTCTTC
TRBJ2-7 | many | TRBV6-5 | - | CASSLDFYEQYF | TGTGCCAGCAGTTTAGATTTCTACGAGCAGTACTTC
TRBJ2-5 | - | TRBV6-1 | - | CASSDRTSTIPGGETQYF | TGTGCCAGCAGTGATAGAACTTCCACCATTCCGGGTGGAGAGACCCAGTACTTC
TRBJ1-6 | - | TRBV27 | - | CASSLSRQGNYSPLHF | TGTGCCAGCAGTCTATCCCGGCAGGGCAATTATTCACCCCTCCACTTT
TRBJ1-2 | - | TRBV9 | - | CASSTSQGVYGYTF | TGTGCCAGCAGCACCTCACAGGGCGTCTATGGCTACACCTTC
TRBJ1-2 | few | TRBV14 | TRBD1 | CASSRVGTVAQTGGYTF | TGTGCCAGCAGCCGGGTTGGGACAGTCGCCCAAACAGGAGGCTACACCTTC
TRBJ1-5 | - | TRBV7-2 | - | CASSSLGANQPQHF | TGTGCCAGCAGCTCTCTAGGGGCGAATCAGCCCCAGCATTTT
TRBJ1-6 | - | TRBV5-1 | - | CASSLSESSYNSPLHF | TGCGCCAGCAGCTTGTCCGAGAGCTCCTATAATTCACCCCTCCACTTT
TRBJ2-7 | - | TRBV21-1 | - | CASSKVEGAYEQYF | TGTGCCAGCAGCAAAGTAGAGGGAGCCTACGAGCAGTACTTC
TRBJ2-1 | - | TRBV5-1 | - | CASSPGTPNNEQFF | TGCGCCAGCAGCCCCGGGACTCCCAACAATGAGCAGTTCTTC
TRBJ2-6 | - | TRBV19 | TRBD2 | CARGGEYSGANVLTF | TGTGCCAGGGGGGGGGAGTACTCTGGGGCCAACGTCCTGACTTTC
TRBJ2-3 | - | TRBV2 | TRBD2 | CASSEGLAVSTDTQYF | TGTGCCAGCAGTGAGGGACTAGCGGTTAGCACAGATACGCAGTATTTT
TRBJ2-7 | - | TRBV27 | - | CASSLAEQYF | TGTGCCAGCAGTTTAGCGGAGCAGTACTTC
TRBJ2-1 | - | TRBV11-2 | - | CASSLDGGGGRRFF | TGTGCCAGCAGCTTAGACGGTGGAGGGGGCCGGCGGTTCTTC
TRBJ1-1 | - | TRBV15 | - | CATSSSPQGYNEAFF | TGTGCCACCAGCAGTAGCCCTCAGGGTTACAATGAAGCTTTCTTT
TRBJ1-1 | - | TRBV2 | - | CASSYNTGSSTEAFF | TGTGCCAGCAGCTACAATACAGGGTCTAGCACTGAAGCTTTCTTT
TRBJ2-5 | - | TRBV5-1 | TRBD2 | CASSLALAGTQETQYF | TGCGCCAGCAGCTTGGCTCTAGCGGGGACCCAAGAGACCCAGTACTTC
TRBJ1-3 | - | TRBV27 | - | CASRPDNSYSGNTIYF | TGTGCCAGCAGGCCGGACAACTCCTACTCTGGAAACACCATATATTTT
TRBJ1-2 | once | TRBV11-2 | - | CASSLGPGGGGYTF | TGTGCCAGCAGCTTAGGTCCGGGGGGAGGCGGCTACACCTTC
TRBJ1-1 | - | TRBV27 | TRBD1 | CASSLYPALQGFGTEAFF | TGTGCCAGCAGTTTATACCCCGCTTTACAGGGGTTTGGCACTGAAGCTTTCTTT
TRBJ1-2 | - | TRBV19 | - | CASSRQAGYGYTF | TGTGCCAGTAGTCGGCAGGCGGGCTATGGCTACACCTTC
TRBJ2-7 | - | TRBV3-1/TRBV3-2 | TRBD2 | CASSQVVTSGGNEQYF | TGTGCCAGCAGCCAAGTGGTGACTAGCGGGGGAAACGAGCAGTACTTC
TRBJ1-1 | - | TRBV3-1/TRBV3-2 | TRBD1 | CASSQKGTGSEAFF | TGTGCCAGCAGCCAAAAGGGGACAGGGAGTGAAGCTTTCTTT
TRBJ2-4 | - | TRBV6-1 | - | CASSESTIAKNIQYF | TGTGCCAGCAGTGAATCAACTATAGCCAAAAACATTCAGTACTTC
TRBJ1-1 | - | TRBV5-6 | TRBD1 | CASRSNQGARTEAFF | TGTGCCAGCAGATCGAATCAGGGGGCAAGGACTGAAGCTTTCTTT
TRBJ1-2 | - | TRBV7-2 | - | CASSLAAPPANYGYTF | TGTGCCAGCAGCTTAGCGGCCCCCCCAGCTAACTATGGCTACACCTTC
TRBJ1-2 | - | TRBV5-6 | - | CASSVQDSSSYGYTF | TGTGCCAGCAGCGTACAGGACAGTTCCTCCTATGGCTACACCTTC
TRBJ1-2 | - | TRBV21-1 | - | CASSTRDRGLTNYGYTF | TGTGCCAGCAGCACCCGGGACAGGGGGCTGACTAACTATGGCTACACCTTC
TRBJ1-2 | - | TRBV6-5 | - | CASGRGGKAGGYTF | TGTGCCAGCGGCAGGGGAGGGAAGGCAGGTGGCTACACCTTC
TRBJ1-2 | - | TRBV19 | - | CASSTPTGMDGYTF | TGTGCCAGTAGTACCCCCACAGGGATGGATGGCTACACCTTC
TRBJ1-5 | - | TRBV3-1/TRBV3-2 | - | CASSQERNQPQHF | TGTGCCAGCAGCCAAGAGAGGAATCAGCCCCAGCATTTT
TRBJ2-7 | - | TRBV19 | TRBD1 | CASTSAGGEQYF | TGTGCCAGTACCTCGGCAGGGGGCGAGCAGTACTTC
TRBJ1-1 | - | TRBV4-3 | TRBD1 | CASSRLITGDTEAFF | TGCGCCAGCAGCCGACTAATCACAGGGGACACTGAAGCTTTCTTT